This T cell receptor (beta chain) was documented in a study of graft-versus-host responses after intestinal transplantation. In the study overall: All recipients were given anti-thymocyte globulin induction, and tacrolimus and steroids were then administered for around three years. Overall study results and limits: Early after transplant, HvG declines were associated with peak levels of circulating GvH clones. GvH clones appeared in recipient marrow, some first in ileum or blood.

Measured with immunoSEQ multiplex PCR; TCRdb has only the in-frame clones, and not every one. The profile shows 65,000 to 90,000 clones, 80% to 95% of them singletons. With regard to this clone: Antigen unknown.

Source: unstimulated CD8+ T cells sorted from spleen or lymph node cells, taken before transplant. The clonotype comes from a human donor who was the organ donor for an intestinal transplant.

For the CDR3, the DNA is TGTGCCAGCAGTGAAGAACACCCCTTGAACACTGAAGCTTTCTTT. This gives the protein CASSEEHPLNTEAFF. This chain connects TRBV2 to TRBJ1-1; D unresolved. CDR1 SNHLY and CDR2 FYNNEI come from the germline V gene. V was cut by 1 base and J by 0 bases, with 9 bases left in between. This CDR3 is built from 15 residues.